This TCR beta chain comes out of a study of blood T cell repertoires in COVID-19 (TCRdb year 2020). About the full investigation: Samples covering the acute and convalescent phases of COVID-19 were provided by collaborators in the United States, Italy and Spain. The material from the prospective study consisted of cDNA or gDNA derived from T cells, B-cell-depleted T cells, or PBMCs. Subjects who had been exposed to COVID-19, were actively infected with it, or had recovered from it provided the deeply sampled blood TCRbeta repertoires that made up the dataset. The repertoires were made available in a free public database intended to serve as a resource for research on the immune response to SARS-CoV-2. The samples were drawn from two sources: the first 160 participants of the ongoing ImmuneRACE study, and 1,000 to 1,500 subjects contributed by 6 global collaborators. Sample metadata almost always included a de-identified subject ID, COVID-19 status, age in years and sex. HLA class I and class II types, where available, came from metadata supplied by the sample provider rather than from assay-based typing. What the research found in general, with its limitations: Clinical and demographic metadata were provided uncurated, with the amount varying by source and participant.

A second Seattle source provided samples from volunteer blood donors who had recovered from COVID-19. The collaborating institutions used their own protocols to collect whole blood in K2EDTA tubes. For TCRbeta analysis, collaborators shipped samples as frozen whole blood, isolated PBMCs, or DNA extracted from either of those sample types. Notes on this clone: Which antigen it targets is not known. Per-base qualities were not stored, and no clone one base away is much larger.

For CDR1 and CDR2, the germline V gene lists MNHNS and SASEGT. V has 1 base trimmed and J has 7 bases trimmed; junction bases matching no gene number 1. The CDR3 runs 13 amino acids, cysteine and phenylalanine included. The read is trimmed to its CDR3 DNA, 39 bases read in frame from base 1. The immunoSEQ Assay, a bias-controlled multiplex PCR, was used to amplify TCRbeta CDR3 regions from genomic DNA. The source study handled its data this way. Nucleated cell counts per sample were estimated from amplification of reference gene primers within the assay. To quantify the absolute abundance of each unique TCRbeta CDR3 rearrangement, sequence reads were collapsed and filtered. Productive Simpson clonality was computed per sample as the square root of Simpson's diversity index over productive rearrangements. The table comes from immuneACCESS by way of TCRdb, which keeps in-frame sequences with V and J called. Part of the clones is missing from these tables; in studies checked, under half for an unresolved V gene and the rest for unknown reasons. V, J and clone size were drawn from that table, and D and trimming were deduced from the DNA. Across this sample there are about 240,000 clones, with approximately 86% seen only once. 3% to 3.5% of the sample is taken by the ten largest.

This sequence was found in a woman aged 25 to 39 who had recovered from COVID-19. The chain links TRBV6-1 with TRBJ2-5; 9 bases in the middle match TRBD1. The sequencing input was peripheral blood. The nucleotides read TGTGCCAGCAGTGAAGTGGGACAGGGGACCCAGTACTTC. This gives the protein CASSEVGQGTQYF.